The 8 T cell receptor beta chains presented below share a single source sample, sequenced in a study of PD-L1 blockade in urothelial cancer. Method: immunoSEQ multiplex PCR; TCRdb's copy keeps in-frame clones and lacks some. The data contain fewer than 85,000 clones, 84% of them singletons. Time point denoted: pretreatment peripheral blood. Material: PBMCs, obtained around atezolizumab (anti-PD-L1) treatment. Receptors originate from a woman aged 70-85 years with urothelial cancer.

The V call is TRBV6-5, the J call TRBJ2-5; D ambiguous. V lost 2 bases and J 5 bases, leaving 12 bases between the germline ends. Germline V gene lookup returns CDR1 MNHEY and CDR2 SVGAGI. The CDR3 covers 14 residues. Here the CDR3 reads CASSYASGQETQYF. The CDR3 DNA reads TGTGCCAGCAGTTACGCCTCGGGTCAGGAGACCCAGTACTTC.

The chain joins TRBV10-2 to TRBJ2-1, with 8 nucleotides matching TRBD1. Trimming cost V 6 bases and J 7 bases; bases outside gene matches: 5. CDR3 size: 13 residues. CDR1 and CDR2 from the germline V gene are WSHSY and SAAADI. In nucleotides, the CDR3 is TGCGCCAGCAGCAGGGGGCCGGAGAATGAGCAGTTCTTC. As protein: CASSRGPENEQFF.

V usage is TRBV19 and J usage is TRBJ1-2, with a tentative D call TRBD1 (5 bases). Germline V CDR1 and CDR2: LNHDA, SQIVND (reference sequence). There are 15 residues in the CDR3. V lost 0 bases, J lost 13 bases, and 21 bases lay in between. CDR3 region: CASSIDHRSQGSATF. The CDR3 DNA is TGTGCCAGTAGTATAGATCACCGTTCTCAGGGTTCCGCCACCTTC.

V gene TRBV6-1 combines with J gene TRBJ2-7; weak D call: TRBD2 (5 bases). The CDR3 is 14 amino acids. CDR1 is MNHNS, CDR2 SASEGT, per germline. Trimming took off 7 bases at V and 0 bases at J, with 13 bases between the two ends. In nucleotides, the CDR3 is TGTGCCAGCACCCAGAGAGGGAGCTCCTACGAGCAGTACTTC. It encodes CASTQRGSSYEQYF.

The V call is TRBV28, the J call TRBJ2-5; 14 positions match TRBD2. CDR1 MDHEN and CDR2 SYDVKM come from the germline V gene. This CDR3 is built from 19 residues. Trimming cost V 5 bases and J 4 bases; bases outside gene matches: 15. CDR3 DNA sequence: TGTGCCAGCAGTGAGGGACTAGCGGGAGTAGTAGGGGGGGGAGAGACCCAGTACTTC. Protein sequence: CASSEGLAGVVGGGETQYF.

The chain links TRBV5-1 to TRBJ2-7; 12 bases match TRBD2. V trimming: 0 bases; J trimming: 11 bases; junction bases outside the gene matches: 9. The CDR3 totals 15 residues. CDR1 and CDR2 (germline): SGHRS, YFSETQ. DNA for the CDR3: TGCGCCAGCAGCTTGGGGGGGACTAGCGGGTCCCAAGAGTACTTC. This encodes CASSLGGTSGSQEYF. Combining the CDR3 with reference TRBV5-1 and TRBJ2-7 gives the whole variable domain KAGVTQTPRYLIKTRGQQVTLSCSPISGHRSVSWYQQTPGQGLQFLFEYFSETQRNKGNFPGRFSGRQFSNSRSEMNVSTLELGDSALYLCASSLGGTSGSQEYFGPGTRLTVT.

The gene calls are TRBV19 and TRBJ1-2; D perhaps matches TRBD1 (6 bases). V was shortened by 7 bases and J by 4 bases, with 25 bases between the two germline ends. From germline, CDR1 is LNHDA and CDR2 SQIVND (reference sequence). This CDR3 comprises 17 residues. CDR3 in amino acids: CASTSPAGETGSYGYTF. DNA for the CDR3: TGTGCCAGTACCTCCCCGGCCGGGGAGACAGGTTCCTATGGCTACACCTTC.

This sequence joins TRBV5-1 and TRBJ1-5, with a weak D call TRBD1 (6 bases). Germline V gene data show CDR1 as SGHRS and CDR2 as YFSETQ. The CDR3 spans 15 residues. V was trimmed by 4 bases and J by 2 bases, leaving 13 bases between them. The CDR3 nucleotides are TGCGCCAGCAGCGTGGGACACTCGGGCAATCAGCCCCAGCATTTT. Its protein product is CASSVGHSGNQPQHF.